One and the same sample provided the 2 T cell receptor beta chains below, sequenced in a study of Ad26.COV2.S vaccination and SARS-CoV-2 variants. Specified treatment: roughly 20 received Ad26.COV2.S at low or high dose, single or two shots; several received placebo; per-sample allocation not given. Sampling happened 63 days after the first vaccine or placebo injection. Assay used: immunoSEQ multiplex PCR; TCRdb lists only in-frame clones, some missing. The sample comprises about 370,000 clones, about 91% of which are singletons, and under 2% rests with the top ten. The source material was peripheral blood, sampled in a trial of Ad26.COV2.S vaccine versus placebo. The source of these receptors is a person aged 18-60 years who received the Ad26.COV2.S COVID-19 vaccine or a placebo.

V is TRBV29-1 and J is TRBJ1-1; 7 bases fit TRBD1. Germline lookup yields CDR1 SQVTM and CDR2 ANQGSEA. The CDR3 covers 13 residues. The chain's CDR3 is CTIRTGDGTEAFF. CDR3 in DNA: TGCACCATTCGGACAGGTGATGGCACTGAAGCTTTCTTT.

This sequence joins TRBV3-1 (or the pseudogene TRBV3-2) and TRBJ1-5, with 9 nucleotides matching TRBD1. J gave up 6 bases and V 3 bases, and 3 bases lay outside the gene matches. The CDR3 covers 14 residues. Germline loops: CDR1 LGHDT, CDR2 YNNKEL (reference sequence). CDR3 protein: CASSHGTGIQPQHF. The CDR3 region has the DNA TGTGCCAGCAGCCACGGGACAGGGATTCAGCCCCAGCATTTT.